One sample yielded the 27 T cell receptor beta chains listed below, sequenced in a study of T cell changes during pregnancy in multiple sclerosis. Produced via immunoSEQ multiplex PCR; TCRdb's table is partial and in-frame only. The data hold tens of thousands of clones, with roughly 93% observed a single time. Sequencing was performed on peripheral blood, taken in the third trimester of pregnancy. The receptors come from a female donor with multiple sclerosis, enrolled in a pregnancy study.

This clone was recorded only once. This chain uses TRBV6-5 with TRBJ1-1, with 7 positions matching TRBD1. In germline, CDR1 is MNHEY, CDR2 SVGAGI. This CDR3 comprises 15 residues. The V and J ends lost 5 bases and 0 bases, in that order; junction bases with no gene match: 6. The CDR3 here is CASSPGGRLNTEAFF. CDR3 bases: TGTGCCAGCAGTCCAGGGGGACGCTTGAACACTGAAGCTTTCTTT.

The chain links TRBV2 to TRBJ2-1; 13 nucleotides agree with TRBD2. The germline CDR1 and CDR2 sequences are SNHLY and FYNNEI. After removal of 3 bases from V and 4 bases from J, the junction contained 6 bases not matched to a gene. This CDR3 comprises 17 residues. CDR3 protein: CASSDATSGGYYNEQFF. CDR3 bases: TGTGCCAGCAGTGACGCGACTAGCGGGGGGTATTACAATGAGCAGTTCTTC.

The chain carries TRBV2 and TRBJ1-1; D gene uncertain. Trimming cost V 6 bases and J 3 bases, with 14 bases left between them. The CDR3 sequence is 14 residues long. CDR1 is SNHLY and CDR2 is FYNNEI in the germline V gene. The DNA for the CDR3 is TGTGCCAGCAGGATTGCGGAGGGTTACACTGAAGCTTTCTTT. Residues: CASRIAEGYTEAFF.

The V gene is TRBV28, the J gene TRBJ2-6; a weak D match, TRBD2 (5 bases). This CDR3 has 14 amino acids. Per germline, CDR1 MDHEN and CDR2 SYDVKM. V lost 5 bases and J lost 4, with 9 bases in between. CDR3 nucleotides: TGTGCCAGCAGTCGGAGGTCCGGGGCCAACGTCCTGACTTTC. This gives the protein CASSRRSGANVLTF.

The J gene is TRBJ2-2, the V gene TRBV10-1; 8 bases are a match to TRBD1. CDR1 and CDR2 (germline): WNHNN, SYGVQD (reference sequence). The CDR3 is made up of 14 amino acids. J gave up 4 bases and V 2 bases, and 0 bases lay outside the gene matches. CDR3 loop: CASSEGTGTGELFF. CDR3 nucleotide sequence: TGCGCCAGCAGTGAGGGGACAGGCACCGGGGAGCTGTTTTTT.

The CDR3 coding sequence is TGTGCCAGCAGCCAAGCAGGACAGGCGAGCTCTGGGGCCAACGTCCTGACTTTC. Protein product: CASSQAGQASSGANVLTF. The V and J genes are TRBV4-2 and TRBJ2-6; 7 bases match TRBD1. Germline V gives CDR1 LGHNA, CDR2 YNFKEQ. The trim removed 1 base at V and 0 bases at J, leaving 6 bases unmatched. The CDR3 has 18 amino acids.

The chain uses TRBV27 and TRBJ2-7; D is possibly TRBD1 (7 bases). The CDR3 is 14 residues long. In germline, CDR1 is MNHEY, CDR2 SMNVEV (reference sequence). Trimming removed 8 bases at V and 2 bases at J, with 16 bases between. Here the CDR3 DNA reads TGTGCCAGCTTAACATTCAGGGGGGCCTACGAGCAGTACTTC. This gives the protein CASLTFRGAYEQYF.

This chain joins TRBV30 and TRBJ1-1, with D unclear. The CDR3 totals 11 residues. Trimming took off 2 bases at V and 11 bases at J, with 12 bases between the two ends. From germline, CDR1 is GTSNPN and CDR2 SVGIG (reference sequence). The CDR3 protein is CAWSLTSGAFF. CDR3 DNA sequence: TGTGCCTGGAGTTTAACGTCGGGTGCTTTCTTT.

J is TRBJ1-1 and V is TRBV29-1; 7 nucleotides match TRBD1. The V gene's germline CDR1 is SQVTM and CDR2 ANQGSEA. The CDR3 is made up of 14 amino acids. V was clipped by 5 bases and J by 4 bases; unmatched bases: 10. The CDR3 spells CSVLRQGRSTEAFF. CDR3 coding DNA: TGCAGCGTTCTAAGACAGGGTCGGAGCACTGAAGCTTTCTTT.

This sequence joins TRBV28 and TRBJ2-2; TRBD2 agrees at 11 bases. Looked up from germline, CDR1 is MDHEN and CDR2 is SYDVKM. The CDR3 is 19 residues long. The junction had 17 bases not matched to a gene; V was cut back by 7 bases and J by 4 bases. CDR3 residues: CASTARRDSGGAVTGELFF. CDR3 bases: TGTGCCAGCACCGCCCGTCGGGATAGCGGGGGGGCGGTCACCGGGGAGCTGTTTTTT.

This chain connects TRBV5-1 to TRBJ2-7; D might be TRBD2 (6 bases). Germline V gene lookup returns CDR1 SGHRS and CDR2 YFSETQ. V was cut by 0 bases and J by 6 bases, with 10 bases left in between. This CDR3 contains 13 residues. The chain's CDR3 is CASSLGRGREQYF. CDR3 DNA: TGCGCCAGCAGCTTGGGGCGGGGTCGCGAGCAGTACTTC.

This chain uses TRBV25-1 with TRBJ2-7; the D gene is possibly TRBD1 (6 bases). This CDR3 region has 11 residues. Trimming stripped 5 bases from V and 7 bases from J, with 9 bases between. Looked up from germline, CDR1 is MGHDK and CDR2 is SYGVNS. The CDR3 reads CASSLGQEQYF. The CDR3 DNA reads as TGTGCCAGCAGTCTAGGACAGGAGCAGTACTTC.

The rearrangement uses TRBV2 and TRBJ1-1; no clear D gene. Germline CDR1 and CDR2: SNHLY and FYNNEI. The CDR3 covers 14 residues. Trimming stripped 0 bases from V and 6 bases from J, with 11 bases between. The CDR3 here is CASSEATGAAEAFF. The CDR3 DNA follows: TGTGCCAGCAGTGAAGCGACGGGAGCGGCTGAAGCTTTCTTT. Filled out from reference TRBV2 and TRBJ1-1, the complete variable domain reads EPEVTQTPSHQVTQMGQEVILRCVPISNHLYFYWYRQILGQKVEFLVSFYNNEISEKSEIFDDQFSVERPDGSNFTLKIRSTKLEDSAMYFCASSEATGAAEAFFGQGTRLTVV.

The chain is built from TRBV18 and TRBJ1-1, with D perhaps matching TRBD1 (6 bases). The CDR3 contains 13 residues. Germline lookup yields CDR1 KGHSH and CDR2 LQKENI. Trimming cost V 2 bases and J 6 bases, with 10 bases left between them. This CDR3 reads CASSPIKGAEAFF. The CDR3 DNA follows: TGTGCCAGCTCACCAATTAAGGGGGCTGAAGCTTTCTTT.

This rearrangement joins TRBV6-6 to TRBJ1-2; TRBD1 might be the D (6 bases). This CDR3 is built from 14 residues. Trimming removed 2 bases from V and 8 bases from J, with 15 bases in between. Per the germline V gene, CDR1 is MNHNY and CDR2 is SVGAGI (reference sequence). CDR3 DNA: TGTGCCAGCAGTTACCCCACAGGGATTCAGGGCTACACCTTC. Translated, it gives CASSYPTGIQGYTF.

The V call is TRBV9, the J call TRBJ1-6; the match to TRBD1 covers 7 bases. The ends lost 3 bases at V and 10 bases at J; junction bases unmatched: 7. This CDR3 is 14 amino acids long. Germline loops: CDR1 SGDLS, CDR2 YYNGEE. CDR3 DNA: TGTGCCAGCAGCGCAAACAGGGGAAACTCACCCCTCCACTTT. This sequence encodes CASSANRGNSPLHF.

The V gene is TRBV9, the J gene TRBJ1-4; 7 bases agree with TRBD1. The V and J ends lost 1 base and 6 bases, in that order; junction bases with no gene match: 3. Germline V gives CDR1 SGDLS, CDR2 YYNGEE. The CDR3 is 14 amino acids. The CDR3 region has the DNA TGTGCCAGCAGCGTAATGGGGACAGATGAAAAACTGTTTTTT. Encoded protein: CASSVMGTDEKLFF.

This clone was detected a few times. V gene TRBV30 combines with J gene TRBJ1-1; D might be TRBD1 (5 bases). Trimming pared 2 bases from V and 3 bases from J, leaving 10 bases between. Germline loops: CDR1 GTSNPN, CDR2 SVGIG (reference sequence). CDR3 length: 13 residues. This chain's CDR3 is CAWSKGAHTEAFF. Written as DNA, the CDR3 is TGTGCCTGGAGTAAAGGGGCGCACACTGAAGCTTTCTTT.

This clone has a handful of counts. The rearrangement joins TRBV30 to TRBJ1-2, with a possible D match to TRBD1 (5 bases). Germline assignment: CDR1 GTSNPN and CDR2 SVGIG (reference sequence). The CDR3 length is 16 residues. Trimming removed 2 bases from V and 8 bases from J, with 24 bases in between. CDR3 amino acids: CAWSSTAGTLAWGYTF. Written as DNA, the CDR3 is TGTGCCTGGAGTTCGACCGCCGGGACTCTTGCTTGGGGCTACACCTTC.

The chain uses TRBV7-9 and TRBJ2-7, with D maybe TRBD1 (5 bases). Germline V gives CDR1 SEHNR, CDR2 FQNEAQ (reference sequence). Trimming took 1 base from V and 3 from J, leaving 13 bases between them. This CDR3 comprises 15 residues. The CDR3 reads CASSLGSTEYYEQYF. CDR3 DNA: TGTGCCAGCAGCTTAGGGTCGACAGAGTACTACGAGCAGTACTTC.

V is TRBV18 and J is TRBJ1-4, with 8 positions matching TRBD1. There are 16 residues in the CDR3. Germline lookup yields CDR1 KGHSH and CDR2 LQKENI. Unmatched junction bases numbered 3, after V lost 3 bases and J lost 0 bases. CDR3: CASSPLGQATNEKLFF. The DNA of the CDR3 is TGTGCCAGCTCACCTCTGGGACAGGCAACTAATGAAAAACTGTTTTTT.

The rearrangement joins TRBV4-1 to TRBJ1-3; the D is unclear. CDR1 and CDR2 (germline): MGHRA, YSYEKL. With 1 base removed from V and 9 bases from J, the gap between germline ends came to 10 bases. This CDR3 has 13 residues. CDR3 loop: CASSQVAGSTIYF. CDR3 nucleotide sequence: TGCGCCAGCAGCCAAGTGGCGGGATCCACCATATATTTT.

The chain links TRBV7-2 to TRBJ1-3; a possible D gene is TRBD1 (5 bases). Germline values: CDR1 SGHTA, CDR2 FQGNSA. The CDR3 runs 15 residues. V was clipped by 1 base and J by 1 base, with 8 bases between them. The DNA for the CDR3 is TGTGCCAGCAGCTTAGGGGGGGAATCTGGAAACACCATATATTTT. The encoded protein is CASSLGGESGNTIYF.

This chain links TRBV5-4 with TRBJ1-2; D is unclear. CDR1 and CDR2 (germline): SGHNT, YYREEE (reference sequence). The ends were cut back, 0 bases at V and 1 base at J, with 10 bases in the middle. The CDR3 loop spans 15 amino acids. This chain's CDR3 is CASSLAPGNNYGYTF. CDR3 DNA sequence: TGTGCCAGCAGCTTGGCCCCAGGAAATAACTATGGCTACACCTTC.

The table lists this clone with a few counts. The V gene is TRBV7-9, the J gene TRBJ1-2; TRBD1 might be the D (6 bases). The CDR3 totals 15 residues. CDR1 is SEHNR, CDR2 FQNEAQ, per germline (reference sequence). Trimming cost V 2 bases and J 4 bases, with 14 bases left between them. Here the CDR3 reads CASSLKAGEVYGYTF. The CDR3 bases are TGTGCCAGCAGCTTAAAAGCAGGGGAAGTCTATGGCTACACCTTC. The full variable domain, its missing parts supplied by reference TRBV7-9 and TRBJ1-2, is DTGVSQNPRHKITKRGQNVTFRCDPISEHNRLYWYRQTLGQGPEFLTYFQNEAQLEKSRLLSDRFSAERPKGSFSTLEIQRTEQGDSAMYLCASSLKAGEVYGYTFGSGTRLTVV.

This chain links TRBV5-4 with TRBJ2-3; D remains ambiguous. The CDR3 has 12 amino acids. Germline V gives CDR1 SGHNT, CDR2 YYREEE (reference sequence). Trimming removed 3 bases from V and 3 bases from J, with 5 bases in between. CDR3 nucleotide sequence: TGTGCCAGCAGCTCGAGAACAGATACGCAGTATTTT. Protein sequence: CASSSRTDTQYF.

This clone was seen only once. The rearrangement joins TRBV6-1 to TRBJ2-7; possible D gene TRBD1, 7 bases. The V end was cut by 7 bases, the J end by 4 bases, with 14 bases between. Germline CDR1 is MNHNS and CDR2 is SASEGT. The CDR3 has 13 residues. CDR3 nucleotide sequence: TGTGCCAGCACGCGGGACAGATTATACGAGCAGTACTTC. Protein sequence: CASTRDRLYEQYF.